The 27 T cell receptor beta chains presented below share a single source sample, sequenced in a study of blood T cell repertoires in COVID-19. Sequencing used immunoSEQ multiplex PCR; TCRdb keeps in-frame clones, though not all of them. The table shows roughly 200,000 clones, with 82% occurring only once. Sequences were obtained from peripheral blood. These receptors were collected from an elderly woman with COVID-19, enrolled during active disease.

This chain links TRBV11-1 with TRBJ2-7; D might be TRBD1 (5 bases). CDR3 length: 14 amino acids. V lost 2 bases to trimming and J lost 0 bases, with 8 bases between them. Germline-derived CDR1 and CDR2 are SGHAT and FQDESV (reference sequence). In nucleotides, the CDR3 is TGTGCCAGCAGCTTATACAGGAGCTCCTACGAGCAGTACTTC. This gives the protein CASSLYRSSYEQYF.

The gene calls are TRBV7-2 and TRBJ1-1; TRBD1 matches at 12 bases. The CDR3 length is 13 residues. After removal of 6 bases from V and 6 bases from J, the junction contained 2 bases not matched to a gene. CDR1 is SGHTA and CDR2 is FQGNSA in the germline V gene. Written as DNA, the CDR3 is TGTGCCAGCAGGGGACAGGGGGCCTCTGAAGCTTTCTTT. This gives the protein CASRGQGASEAFF.

The rearrangement joins TRBV6-5 to TRBJ2-6; TRBD1 is a possible D gene (5 bases). The CDR3 sequence is 12 residues long. The germline CDR1 and CDR2 sequences are MNHEY and SVGAGI. Trimming removed 7 bases from V and 7 bases from J, with 8 bases in between. The CDR3 DNA sequence: TGTGCCAGCACGACAGAAGCCAACGTCCTGACTTTC. Translating gives CASTTEANVLTF.

The chain uses TRBV5-1 and TRBJ1-6; perhaps TRBD1 as D (6 bases). CDR3 length: 15 amino acids. The V gene lost 5 bases and the J gene lost 7 bases, with 16 bases spanning the gap. CDR1 and CDR2 (germline): SGHRS, YFSETQ. The CDR3 DNA reads TGCGCCAGCAGACCTCTAAGGGACAAGAATTCACCCCTCCACTTT. Its translation: CASRPLRDKNSPLHF.

The chain is built from TRBV5-5 and TRBJ1-2; D gene unclear. The germline V gene has CDR1 SGHKS and CDR2 YYEKEE (reference sequence). V lost 1 base to trimming and J lost 3 bases, with 10 bases between them. The CDR3 spans 14 residues. As DNA, the CDR3 is TGTGCCAGCAGCTTGCGGCCGGGTGACTATGGCTACACCTTC. It specifies CASSLRPGDYGYTF.

The chain is built from TRBV5-4 and TRBJ1-2, with no clear D. The V gene lost 4 bases and the J gene lost 0 bases, with 7 bases spanning the gap. This CDR3 has 13 residues. Per germline, CDR1 SGHNT and CDR2 YYREEE (reference sequence). CDR3 sequence reads: CASSPFANYGYTF. The CDR3 DNA follows: TGTGCCAGCAGCCCTTTTGCTAACTATGGCTACACCTTC.

The V and J genes are TRBV19 and TRBJ2-7, with D unclear. The CDR3 is 12 amino acids. V was cut by 3 bases and J by 5 bases, with 8 bases left in between. Per the germline V gene, CDR1 is LNHDA and CDR2 is SQIVND (reference sequence). CDR3 DNA: TGTGCCAGTAGTATGTCCTACGACGAGCAGTACTTC. It specifies CASSMSYDEQYF.

The CDR3: CASSLKGEGGYGYTF. The DNA of the CDR3 is TGTGCCAGCAGTTTAAAGGGGGAAGGGGGCTATGGCTACACCTTC. The chain has TRBV27 and TRBJ1-2; possibly TRBD1 for D (6 bases). Trimming pared 2 bases from V and 4 bases from J, leaving 14 bases between. CDR3 length: 15 residues. Looked up from germline, CDR1 is MNHEY and CDR2 is SMNVEV (reference sequence).

The chain is built from TRBV19 and TRBJ1-6, with 9 bases lining up with TRBD1. V dropped 5 bases and J dropped 8; count of bases not matched to a gene: 4. CDR1 is LNHDA, CDR2 SQIVND, per germline (reference sequence). The CDR3 consists of 14 residues. This CDR3 is CASSVDRGDSPLHF. The CDR3 nucleotides are TGTGCCAGTAGTGTCGACAGGGGGGATTCACCCCTCCACTTT.

CDR3 protein: CASSLEGGRGNQPQHF. The CDR3 DNA sequence: TGTGCCAGCAGCTTAGAGGGGGGGCGAGGCAATCAGCCCCAGCATTTT. V is TRBV7-2 and J is TRBJ1-5, with a possible D match to TRBD1 (6 bases). The germline V gene encodes CDR1 SGHTA and CDR2 FQGNSA. This CDR3 region has 16 residues. The germline V and J ends were trimmed by 1 base and 2 bases, with 12 bases remaining between them.

The genes are TRBV3-1 (or the pseudogene TRBV3-2) and TRBJ1-1; TRBD1 agrees at 7 bases. The CDR3 length is 17 residues. Germline V gene data show CDR1 as LGHDT and CDR2 as YNNKEL (reference sequence). Trimming cost V 4 bases and J 6 bases; bases outside gene matches: 17. CDR3 region: CASSRRDSDFGSAEAFF. The CDR3 coding sequence is TGTGCCAGCAGCCGGAGGGACAGTGACTTCGGTTCCGCTGAAGCTTTCTTT.

The rearrangement uses TRBV5-1 and TRBJ1-1; 7 bases are a match to TRBD1. Germline values: CDR1 SGHRS, CDR2 YFSETQ. V lost 0 bases to trimming and J lost 1 base; unmatched junction nucleotides: 3. The CDR3 is 15 residues long. CDR3: CASSLVAGGNTEAFF. CDR3 sequence (DNA): TGCGCCAGCAGCTTGGTGGCAGGGGGGAACACTGAAGCTTTCTTT.

The CDR3 DNA sequence: TGTGCCAGCAGCTTAGTGAGCGGGGGGTACAATGAGCAGTTCTTC. This translates into CASSLVSGGYNEQFF. The chain carries TRBV7-3 and TRBJ2-1, with 9 nucleotides matching TRBD2. The CDR3 contains 15 residues. Germline lookup yields CDR1 SGHTA and CDR2 FQGTGA. Trimming at V came to 2 bases and at J to 4 bases, leaving 3 bases not matched to a gene. Variable domain in full (rest from reference TRBV7-3 and TRBJ2-1): GAGVSQTPSNKVTEKGKYVELRCDPISGHTALYWYRQSLGQGPEFLIYFQGTGAADDSGLPNDRFFAVRPEGSVSTLKIQRTERGDSAVYLCASSLVSGGYNEQFFGPGTRLTVL.

CDR3 in amino acids: CASSRDQGVMNTEAFF. Here the CDR3 DNA reads TGTGCCAGCAGCCGTGACCAGGGGGTCATGAACACTGAAGCTTTCTTT. The gene calls are TRBV9 and TRBJ1-1, with 7 positions matching TRBD1. Germline CDR1 SGDLS, CDR2 YYNGEE. The ends lost 4 bases at V and 0 bases at J; junction bases unmatched: 9. There are 16 residues in the CDR3.

The gene calls are TRBV24-1 and TRBJ2-2; possibly TRBD2 for D (6 bases). The CDR3 is made up of 16 amino acids. In germline, CDR1 is KGHDR, CDR2 SFDVKD. V was shortened by 5 bases and J by 1 base, with 13 bases between the two germline ends. CDR3 DNA sequence: TGTGCCACCAGTGGGATCTGGCGGGGGAACACCGGGGAGCTGTTTTTT. As protein: CATSGIWRGNTGELFF.

The chain couples TRBV30 to TRBJ1-4; D is uncertain. V was cut by 2 bases and J by 5 bases, with 9 bases left in between. Germline V gives CDR1 GTSNPN, CDR2 SVGIG (reference sequence). The CDR3 runs 13 residues. CDR3 amino acids: CAWSIQLNEKLFF. The CDR3 nucleotides are TGTGCCTGGAGTATACAGCTAAATGAAAAACTGTTTTTT.

V and J are TRBV18 and TRBJ1-1, with TRBD1 as a possible D gene (5 bases). The V gene's germline CDR1 is KGHSH and CDR2 LQKENI. The V gene lost 6 bases and the J gene lost 8 bases, with 13 bases spanning the gap. CDR3 length equals 12 residues. The CDR3 is CASSRDSIEAFF. In DNA form, the CDR3 reads TGTGCCAGCTCGCGCGACAGTATCGAAGCTTTCTTT. The complete variable domain, with remaining parts taken from reference TRBV18 and TRBJ1-1, reads NAGVMQNPRHLVRRRGQEARLRCSPMKGHSHVYWYRQLPEEGLKFMVYLQKENIIDESGMPKERFSAEFPKEGPSILRIQQVVRGDSAAYFCASSRDSIEAFFGQGTRLTVV.

This chain links TRBV2 with TRBJ1-5, with unresolved D. Trimming shortened V by 8 bases and J by 4 bases, and 12 bases separated the two germline ends. Germline V gene lookup returns CDR1 SNHLY and CDR2 FYNNEI. The CDR3 length is 13 residues. The CDR3 protein is CASSLVRNQPQHF. For the CDR3, the DNA is TGTGCCAGCTCACTTGTCCGGAATCAGCCCCAGCATTTT.

This clone appeared a single time. J is TRBJ1-1 and V is TRBV18; weak D call: TRBD1 (6 bases). In germline, CDR1 is KGHSH, CDR2 LQKENI. CDR3 length: 16 residues. The V end lost 5 bases, the J end lost 5 bases, and 21 bases lay between the germline ends. CDR3 in amino acids: CASSDTGGPVGTEAFF. The CDR3 nucleotides read TGTGCCAGCTCAGACACGGGGGGCCCGGTCGGAACTGAAGCTTTCTTT.

V usage is TRBV6-5 and J usage is TRBJ2-1; possibly TRBD2 for D (6 bases). V was cut by 2 bases and J by 6 bases, with 8 bases left in between. CDR3 length: 13 residues. Germline CDR1 is MNHEY and CDR2 is SVGAGI. CDR3 protein: CASSYLATNEQFF. CDR3 nucleotides: TGTGCCAGCAGTTACCTAGCGACCAATGAGCAGTTCTTC.

V and J are TRBV2 and TRBJ2-3, with 8 bases that match TRBD2. The germline V gene has CDR1 SNHLY and CDR2 FYNNEI. The CDR3 runs 14 residues. The V gene end was trimmed by 8 bases and the J gene end by 4 bases; junction bases not matched to a gene: 8. CDR3 protein: CASGLAALSDTQYF. CDR3 DNA: TGTGCCAGCGGACTAGCCGCTCTGTCAGATACGCAGTATTTT.

The CDR3 DNA reads as TGTGCCAGCAGCCCCGGACAGGGGGCCTTCAATGAGCAGTTCTTC. Amino acids: CASSPGQGAFNEQFF. The chain couples TRBV7-9 to TRBJ2-1; TRBD1 aligns across 11 bases. Trimming at V came to 5 bases and at J to 6 bases, leaving 6 bases not matched to a gene. CDR1 is SEHNR and CDR2 is FQNEAQ in the germline V gene (reference sequence). This CDR3 is 15 amino acids long. Full variable domain (missing parts from reference TRBV7-9 and TRBJ2-1): DTGVSQNPRHKITKRGQNVTFRCDPISEHNRLYWYRQTLGQGPEFLTYFQNEAQLEKSRLLSDRFSAERPKGSFSTLEIQRTEQGDSAMYLCASSPGQGAFNEQFFGPGTRLTVL.

The J gene is TRBJ1-5, the V gene TRBV19; D may be TRBD1 (5 bases). Trimming took 5 bases from V and 1 from J, leaving 9 bases between them. The length of the CDR3 is 14 residues. From germline, CDR1 is LNHDA and CDR2 SQIVND (reference sequence). The CDR3 here is CASSVGGSNQPQHF. CDR3 coding DNA: TGTGCCAGTAGTGTCGGGGGAAGCAATCAGCCCCAGCATTTT. Looking up the rest from reference TRBV19 and TRBJ1-5 gives the full variable domain: DGGITQSPKYLFRKEGQNVTLSCEQNLNHDAMYWYRQDPGQGLRLIYYSQIVNDFQKGDIAEGYSVSREKKESFPLTVTSAQKNPTAFYLCASSVGGSNQPQHFGDGTRLSIL.

This chain connects TRBV27 to TRBJ2-1; the D gene is possibly TRBD1 (8 bases). Germline CDR1 reads MNHEY; CDR2 reads SMNVEV (reference sequence). The germline V and J ends were trimmed by 7 bases and 5 bases, with 24 bases remaining between them. The length of the CDR3 is 17 residues. The CDR3 is CASKLGGGTGVNNEQFF. The CDR3 DNA is TGTGCCAGCAAACTCGGGGGAGGGACAGGTGTTAACAATGAGCAGTTCTTC.

V gene TRBV7-6 combines with J gene TRBJ2-2, with D perhaps TRBD1 (7 bases). The germline gives CDR1 SGHVS, CDR2 FNYEAQ. The CDR3 totals 16 residues. V was pared by 4 bases and J by 6 bases, with 18 bases between. CDR3 region: CASSSQMEGAAGELFF. Written as DNA, the CDR3 is TGTGCCAGCAGCTCCCAGATGGAGGGGGCAGCCGGGGAGCTGTTTTTT.

This clone was detected only once. The V call is TRBV5-1, the J call TRBJ1-4; TRBD1 agrees at 8 bases. Germline CDR1 and CDR2: SGHRS and YFSETQ. V trimming: 0 bases; J trimming: 8 bases; junction bases outside the gene matches: 9. The CDR3 covers 16 residues. This chain's CDR3 is CASSLEGTGSEEKLFF. The CDR3 nucleotides read TGCGCCAGCAGCTTGGAGGGGACAGGCTCGGAAGAAAAACTGTTTTTT.

This chain links TRBV4-1 with TRBJ2-1; TRBD2 matches at 9 bases. The length of the CDR3 is 16 residues. From germline, CDR1 is MGHRA and CDR2 YSYEKL. Unmatched junction bases numbered 8, after V lost 4 bases and J lost 4 bases. The CDR3: CASSRPGLADYNEQFF. The CDR3 nucleotides read TGCGCCAGCAGCCGACCGGGACTAGCAGATTACAATGAGCAGTTCTTC.